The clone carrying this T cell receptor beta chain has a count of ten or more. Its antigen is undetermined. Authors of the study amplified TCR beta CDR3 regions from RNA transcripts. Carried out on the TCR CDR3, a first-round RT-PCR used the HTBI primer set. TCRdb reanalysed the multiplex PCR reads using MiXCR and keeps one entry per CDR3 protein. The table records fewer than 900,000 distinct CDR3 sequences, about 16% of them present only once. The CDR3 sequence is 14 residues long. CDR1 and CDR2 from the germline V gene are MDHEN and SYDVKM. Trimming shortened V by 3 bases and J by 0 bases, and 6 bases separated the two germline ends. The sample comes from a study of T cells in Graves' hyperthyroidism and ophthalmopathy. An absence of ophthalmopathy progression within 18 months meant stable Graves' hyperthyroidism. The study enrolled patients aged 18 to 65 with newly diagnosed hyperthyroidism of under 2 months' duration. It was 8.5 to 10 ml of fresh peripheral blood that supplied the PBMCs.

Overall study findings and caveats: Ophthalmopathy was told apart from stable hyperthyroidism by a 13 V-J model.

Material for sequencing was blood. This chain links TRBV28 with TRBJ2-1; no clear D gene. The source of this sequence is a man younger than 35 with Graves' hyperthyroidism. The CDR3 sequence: CASSLQFSYNEQFF. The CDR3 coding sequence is TGTGCCAGCAGTTTGCAGTTCTCCTACAATGAGCAGTTCTTC.